This T cell receptor (beta chain) was profiled in a study of regulatory T cells in long-lasting Graves disease. Time point: newly diagnosed GD, antithyroid drugs for less than 3 months. PBMCs were the source of the RNA used for TCR sequencing. Study-wide findings and caveats: Persistent disease was associated with favored TRBV28 usage and with favored use of TRBJ1-2 and TRBJ2-5. TCR diversity was lower in persistent Graves' patients (versus newly diagnosed ones). Having few samples may have compromised the accuracy.

V lost 1 base, J lost 2 bases, and 13 bases lay in between. CDR3 length equals 16 residues. This clonotype has ten or more counts. Antigen specificity is unknown. TCR beta libraries were built with iRepertoire HTBI primers and Arm-PCR of CDR3 regions. Each CDR3 protein is one row after TCRdb ran MiXCR on the multiplex PCR reads. Counted here are about 320,000 distinct CDR3 sequences, about 18% occurring once; the ten biggest clones make up around 37%. Sample: peripheral blood mononuclear cells (PBMCs), taken at new diagnosis, from a patient treated with antithyroid drugs. This chain links TRBV12-3 or TRBV12-4 with TRBJ2-3; TRBD2 might be the D (6 bases). The clonotype was recovered from a female donor with Graves disease. The CDR3 DNA reads as TGTGCCAGCAGTTTAGGGGCTAGCGCCGACACAGATACGCAGTATTTT. Its protein is CASSLGASADTDTQYF.